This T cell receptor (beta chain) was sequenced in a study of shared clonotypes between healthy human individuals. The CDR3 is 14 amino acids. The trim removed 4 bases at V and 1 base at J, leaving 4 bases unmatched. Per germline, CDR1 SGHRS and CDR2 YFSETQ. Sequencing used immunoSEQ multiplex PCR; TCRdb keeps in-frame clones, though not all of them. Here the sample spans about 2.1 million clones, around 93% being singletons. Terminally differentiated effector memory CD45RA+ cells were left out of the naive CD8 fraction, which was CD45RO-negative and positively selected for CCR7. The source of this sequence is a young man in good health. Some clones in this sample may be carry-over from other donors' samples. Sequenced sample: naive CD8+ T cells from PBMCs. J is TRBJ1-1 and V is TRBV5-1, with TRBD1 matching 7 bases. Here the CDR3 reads CASSVTGTNTEAFF. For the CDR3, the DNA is TGCGCCAGCAGCGTGACAGGGACGAACACTGAAGCTTTCTTT.